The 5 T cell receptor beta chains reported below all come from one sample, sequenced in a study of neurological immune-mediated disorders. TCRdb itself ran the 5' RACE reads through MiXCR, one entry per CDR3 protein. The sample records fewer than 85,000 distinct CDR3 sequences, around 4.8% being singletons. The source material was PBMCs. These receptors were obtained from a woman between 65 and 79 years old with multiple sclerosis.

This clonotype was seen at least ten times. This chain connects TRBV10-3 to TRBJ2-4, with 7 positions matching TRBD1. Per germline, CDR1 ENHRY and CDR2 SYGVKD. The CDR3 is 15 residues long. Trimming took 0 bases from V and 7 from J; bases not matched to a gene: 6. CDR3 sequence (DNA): TGTGCCATCAGTGAGTCGACAGGGCAGTACAACATTCAGTACTTC. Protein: CAISESTGQYNIQYF.

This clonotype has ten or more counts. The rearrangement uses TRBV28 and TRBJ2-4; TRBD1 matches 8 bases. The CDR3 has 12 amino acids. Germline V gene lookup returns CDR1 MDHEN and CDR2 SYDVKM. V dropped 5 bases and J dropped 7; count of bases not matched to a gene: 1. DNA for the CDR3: TGTGCCAGCAGTACAGGGGGGAACATTCAGTACTTC. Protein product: CASSTGGNIQYF.

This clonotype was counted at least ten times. CDR3 DNA: TGTGCCAGCAGTGAGTACACTAGCGGGAGTTACAATGAGCAGTTCTTC. Amino acid sequence: CASSEYTSGSYNEQFF. The rearrangement joins TRBV6-1 to TRBJ2-1; 11 nucleotides align to TRBD2. After removal of 3 bases from V and 4 bases from J, the junction contained 5 bases not matched to a gene. CDR1 MNHNS and CDR2 SASEGT come from the germline V gene. The CDR3 totals 16 residues.

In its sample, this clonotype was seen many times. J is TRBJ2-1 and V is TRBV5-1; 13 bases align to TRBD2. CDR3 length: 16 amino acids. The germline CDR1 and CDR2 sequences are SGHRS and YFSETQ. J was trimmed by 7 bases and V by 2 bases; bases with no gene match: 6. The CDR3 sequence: CASSFGLAGAENEQFF. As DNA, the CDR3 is TGCGCCAGCAGCTTTGGACTAGCGGGAGCCGAAAATGAGCAGTTCTTC.

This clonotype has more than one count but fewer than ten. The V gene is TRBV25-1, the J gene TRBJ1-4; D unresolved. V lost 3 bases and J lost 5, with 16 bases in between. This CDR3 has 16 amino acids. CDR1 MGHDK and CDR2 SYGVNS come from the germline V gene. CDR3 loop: CASSEPRRYANEKLFF. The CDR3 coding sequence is TGTGCCAGCAGTGAGCCTCGACGGTACGCAAATGAAAAACTGTTTTTT.